This T cell receptor beta chain stems from a study of beta chain features in type 1 diabetes. Germline trimming cut 5 bases from V and 0 bases from J; bases unmatched to any gene: 18. The CDR3 runs 19 residues. Germline-derived CDR1 and CDR2 are PRHDT and FYEKMQ (reference sequence). Reverse transcribing all isolated RNA meant expressed TCRB transcripts were sequenced. Sequenced naive, central memory and regulatory T cell samples produced an average of around 3.5 million reads. Here immunoSEQ multiplex PCR was the method, and the copy in TCRdb shows in-frame clones only, minus some. The sample shows 220,000 or so clones, about 71% of them seen only once.

The TCR was taken from a man aged 25 to 45 in good health. The chain joins TRBV13 to TRBJ2-7; 8 bases map to TRBD1. The sample was naive CD4+ T cells from blood. The CDR3 loop is CASSPLLLMTGATSYEQYF. DNA for the CDR3: TGTGCCAGCAGCCCTCTGCTCCTTATGACAGGGGCCACCTCCTACGAGCAGTACTTC.